This passage covers 32 T cell receptor beta chains from one sample sequenced in a study of shared clonotypes between healthy human individuals. Sequencing used immunoSEQ multiplex PCR; TCRdb keeps in-frame clones, though not all of them. Of around 500,000 clones listed, roughly 80% are singletons. The material sequenced was PBMCs. The source of these receptors is a woman aged 40 to 55 in good health. Some clones in this sample may be carry-over from other donors' samples.

The chain couples TRBV19 to TRBJ2-2, with a weak D call TRBD2 (5 bases). The V end was cut by 4 bases, the J end by 1 base, with 13 bases between. This CDR3 is 16 amino acids long. Germline CDR1 reads LNHDA; CDR2 reads SQIVND (reference sequence). The CDR3 sequence: CASSNPRARNTGELFF. CDR3 DNA sequence: TGTGCCAGTAGTAATCCGCGGGCGCGGAACACCGGGGAGCTGTTTTTT.

Only one count was recorded for this clone. This rearrangement joins TRBV28 to TRBJ1-2; no reliable D call. Germline CDR1 reads MDHEN; CDR2 reads SYDVKM. The CDR3 has 13 residues. V was pared by 6 bases and J by 4 bases, with 12 bases between. CDR3 sequence reads: CASSSALIYGYTF. The CDR3 bases are TGTGCCAGCAGCTCAGCCTTAATCTATGGCTACACCTTC.

The chain employs TRBV18 and TRBJ1-3; TRBD1 matches at 8 bases. Germline loops: CDR1 KGHSH, CDR2 LQKENI. V was clipped by 3 bases and J by 0 bases; unmatched bases: 4. CDR3 length equals 16 residues. The CDR3 sequence: CASSPPGTGSGNTIYF. The CDR3 nucleotides read TGTGCCAGCTCACCGCCCGGGACAGGCTCTGGAAACACCATATATTTT.

This rearrangement joins TRBV5-1 to TRBJ1-1; TRBD1 aligns across 10 bases. The CDR3 length is 15 residues. Germline CDR1 and CDR2: SGHRS and YFSETQ. J was trimmed by 1 base and V by 4 bases; bases with no gene match: 4. The CDR3 sequence: CASSRTGGTNTEAFF. CDR3 nucleotide sequence: TGCGCCAGCAGCCGGACAGGGGGAACGAACACTGAAGCTTTCTTT.

This clone was picked up a small number of times. The chain has TRBV5-1 and TRBJ2-7, with D unclear. Germline CDR1 is SGHRS and CDR2 is YFSETQ. The ends were cut back, 0 bases at V and 1 base at J, with 2 bases in the middle. The CDR3 spans 12 residues. The CDR3 DNA sequence: TGCGCCAGCAGCTTGGAGTCCTACGAGCAGTACTTC. It encodes CASSLESYEQYF.

The chain combines TRBV28 with TRBJ2-1; TRBD2 agrees at 14 bases. This CDR3 region has 17 residues. The V gene's germline CDR1 is MDHEN and CDR2 SYDVKM. J gave up 12 bases and V 5 bases, and 15 bases lay outside the gene matches. The CDR3 here is CASSATTGLAGDRVQFF. In DNA, the CDR3 is TGTGCCAGCAGTGCAACGACGGGACTAGCGGGAGATAGGGTGCAGTTCTTC.

This clone was found a few times. The genes are TRBV7-2 and TRBJ1-4; possibly TRBD1 for D (6 bases). Germline V gives CDR1 SGHTA, CDR2 FQGNSA. The CDR3 sequence is 16 residues long. V dropped 6 bases and J dropped 8 bases, with 22 bases sitting between them. The CDR3 loop reads CASSPTLGGLGEKLFF. CDR3 DNA sequence: TGTGCCAGCAGTCCCACGTTGGGGGGGCTAGGGGAAAAACTGTTTTTT.

CDR3 sequence reads: CASSPRLAGAYEQYF. In nucleotides, the CDR3 is TGTGCCAGCAGCCCCCGACTAGCGGGAGCCTACGAGCAGTACTTC. This sequence joins TRBV7-2 and TRBJ2-7, with TRBD2 matching over 12 bases. The J segment lost 2 bases and the V segment lost 5 bases, leaving 4 bases of the junction unmatched. Germline CDR1 reads SGHTA; CDR2 reads FQGNSA. The CDR3 runs to 15 residues.

The CDR3, as DNA: TGCGCCAGCAGCCGCGTAGCAGGGGATACGCAGTATTTT. Translating it yields CASSRVAGDTQYF. V usage is TRBV5-1 and J usage is TRBJ2-3, with D possibly matching TRBD1 (5 bases). V lost 4 bases and J 6 bases, leaving 12 bases between the germline ends. CDR3 length equals 13 residues. Per the germline V gene, CDR1 is SGHRS and CDR2 is YFSETQ.

The V call is TRBV5-1, the J call TRBJ1-5; unclear D gene. This CDR3 has 15 amino acids. Germline V gene data show CDR1 as SGHRS and CDR2 as YFSETQ. Trimming shortened V by 4 bases and J by 5 bases, and 16 bases separated the two germline ends. CDR3 coding DNA: TGCGCCAGCAGCCCGTCTCCCCTCGGGGATCAGCCCCAGCATTTT. It codes for CASSPSPLGDQPQHF.

The CDR3 sequence: CASSASIRLHEAFF. The CDR3 DNA is TGTGCCAGCAGCGCCAGCATCCGTCTCCACGAAGCTTTCTTT. V is TRBV11-2 and J is TRBJ1-1; D remains ambiguous. Trimming took 5 bases from V and 8 from J, leaving 18 bases between them. Germline loops: CDR1 SGHAT, CDR2 FQNNGV. The CDR3 consists of 14 residues.

CDR3 region: CASSPISGGTDTQYF. The DNA of the CDR3 is TGTGCCAGCTCACCGATTAGCGGGGGCACAGATACGCAGTATTTT. This rearrangement joins TRBV18 to TRBJ2-3; 8 nucleotides line up with TRBD2. This CDR3 region has 15 residues. Germline CDR1 KGHSH, CDR2 LQKENI. V was pared by 3 bases and J by 1 base, with 3 bases of the junction left unmatched.

Note on this clone: A read error is likely here: a far larger clone is one base away. Distinct nucleotide sequences in the sample also encode this CDR3. This rearrangement joins TRBV9 to TRBJ1-3; D call uncertain. The V end was cut by 4 bases, the J end by 4 bases, with 12 bases between. Looked up from germline, CDR1 is SGDLS and CDR2 is YYNGEE. The CDR3 totals 14 residues. The DNA of the CDR3 is TGTGCCAGCAGCCTCACTTTTGCCGGAAACACCATATATTTT. Protein product: CASSLTFAGNTIYF.

CDR3 DNA: TGTGCCAGCAGCTCGGGACTAGCGGGAGGGCCCTGGCATGAGCAGTTCTTC. Its protein product is CASSSGLAGGPWHEQFF. The gene calls are TRBV7-9 and TRBJ2-1; 16 bases match TRBD2. This CDR3 has 17 amino acids. J was trimmed by 8 bases and V by 4 bases; bases with no gene match: 8. Looked up from germline, CDR1 is SEHNR and CDR2 is FQNEAQ (reference sequence).

This clone occurred a few times. The chain joins TRBV2 to TRBJ1-5, with D unresolved. Germline CDR1 SNHLY, CDR2 FYNNEI. CDR3 length: 11 amino acids. V was clipped by 2 bases and J by 12 bases, with 8 bases between them. Written as DNA, the CDR3 is TGTGCCAGCAGTGAAAGGGATTTCCAGCATTTT. Translated: CASSERDFQHF.

This clone was counted once. The chain carries TRBV4-3 and TRBJ2-1, with D tentatively TRBD1 or TRBD2 (7 bases each). Germline values: CDR1 LGHNA, CDR2 YSLEER. The V and J ends lost 4 bases and 7 bases respectively, with 23 bases between them. The CDR3 is made up of 17 amino acids. This chain's CDR3 is CASSRNGAGQGGNEQFF. The CDR3 DNA sequence: TGCGCCAGCAGCCGGAACGGCGCGGGTCAGGGGGGGAATGAGCAGTTCTTC.

At least ten counts were recorded for this clone. The V call is TRBV6-1, the J call TRBJ2-7; 7 bases align to TRBD2. V gave up 7 bases and J gave up 3 bases; unmatched junction bases: 9. The CDR3 contains 14 residues. Germline CDR1 and CDR2: MNHNS and SASEGT. The CDR3 DNA is TGTGCCAGCAAGGTCGGCGGCGGGAGCTACGAGCAGTACTTC. Protein product: CASKVGGGSYEQYF.

There are a few counts of this clone. The chain combines TRBV5-1 with TRBJ1-1, with 7 bases identical to TRBD1. Germline V gives CDR1 SGHRS, CDR2 YFSETQ. This CDR3 is built from 13 residues. The J segment lost 10 bases and the V segment lost 2 bases, leaving 8 bases of the junction unmatched. The chain's CDR3 is CASSFGTAERAFF. As DNA, the CDR3 is TGCGCCAGCAGCTTTGGGACAGCAGAAAGAGCTTTCTTT.

As concerns this clone: This sample includes further DNA sequences coding for the same CDR3. This chain links TRBV10-3 with TRBJ2-5; no reliable D call. The CDR3 has 12 residues. V was pared by 2 bases and J by 5 bases, with 6 bases between. Germline lookup yields CDR1 ENHRY and CDR2 SYGVKD. DNA for the CDR3: TGTGCCATCAGTGAGGGCCAGGAGACCCAGTACTTC. The encoded protein is CAISEGQETQYF.

The chain links TRBV28 to TRBJ2-2; D is unresolved. CDR3 length equals 15 residues. The germline V gene has CDR1 MDHEN and CDR2 SYDVKM. The V end was cut by 3 bases, the J end by 4 bases, with 12 bases between. CDR3: CASSLLTKGTGELFF. CDR3 DNA: TGTGCCAGCAGTTTGTTAACCAAGGGCACCGGGGAGCTGTTTTTT. Filled out from reference TRBV28 and TRBJ2-2, the complete variable domain reads DVKVTQSSRYLVKRTGEKVFLECVQDMDHENMFWYRQDPGLGLRLIYFSYDVKMKEKGDIPEGYSVSREKKERFSLILESASTNQTSMYLCASSLLTKGTGELFFGEGSRLTVL.

The CDR3 DNA reads TGTGCCAGCAGCTTATTACCATCTCGGACAGGGGGTTTTAGTACGCAGTATTTT. Protein sequence: CASSLLPSRTGGFSTQYF. J is TRBJ2-3 and V is TRBV7-2, with 10 bases lining up with TRBD1. The germline CDR1 and CDR2 sequences are SGHTA and FQGNSA. V lost 2 bases, J lost 8 bases, and 16 bases stayed unmatched. The CDR3 contains 18 residues. Looking up the rest from reference TRBV7-2 and TRBJ2-3 gives the full variable domain: GAGVSQSPSNKVTEKGKDVELRCDPISGHTALYWYRQSLGQGLEFLIYFQGNSAPDKSGLPSDRFSAERTGGSVSTLTIQRTQQEDSAVYLCASSLLPSRTGGFSTQYFGPGTRLTVL.

The CDR3 nucleotides are TGCGCCAGCAACTCAGGGGCTGTGGCTAACTATGGCTACACCTTC. Protein: CASNSGAVANYGYTF. The rearrangement links TRBV4-1 to TRBJ1-2; possibly TRBD1 for D (6 bases). The ends were cut back, 7 bases at V and 0 bases at J, with 15 bases in the middle. The germline CDR1 and CDR2 sequences are MGHRA and YSYEKL. CDR3 length: 15 amino acids.

The chain joins TRBV5-1 to TRBJ2-1; the match to TRBD1 covers 9 bases. V shed 0 bases and J 6 bases; nucleotides not matched to a gene: 4. Germline V gene lookup returns CDR1 SGHRS and CDR2 YFSETQ. The CDR3 runs 15 residues. CDR3 residues: CASSLVVTGGNEQFF. The CDR3, as DNA: TGCGCCAGCAGCTTGGTGGTGACAGGGGGCAATGAGCAGTTCTTC.

The chain is built from TRBV30 and TRBJ1-6; TRBD1 aligns across 9 bases. V was clipped by 5 bases and J by 6 bases; unmatched bases: 2. Germline CDR1 GTSNPN, CDR2 SVGIG (reference sequence). This CDR3 has 13 amino acids. The CDR3 spells CAWGQGINSPLHF. The DNA of the CDR3 is TGTGCCTGGGGACAGGGGATTAATTCACCCCTCCACTTT.

This clone was found once. J is TRBJ2-1 and V is TRBV29-1; D gene ambiguous. V lost 2 bases, J lost 0 bases, and 8 bases lay in between. Germline V CDR1 and CDR2: SQVTM, ANQGSEA. CDR3 length: 14 residues. CDR3 loop: CSVESPSSYNEQFF. The CDR3 region has the DNA TGCAGCGTTGAATCTCCCAGCTCCTACAATGAGCAGTTCTTC.

This clone was counted a single time. The V gene is TRBV19, the J gene TRBJ2-1; 7 bases line up with TRBD1. The CDR3 consists of 15 residues. The trim removed 6 bases at V and 0 bases at J, leaving 5 bases unmatched. The germline gives CDR1 LNHDA, CDR2 SQIVND (reference sequence). The CDR3 DNA reads as TGTGCCAGTAGGAAGACAGGGCTCTCCTACAATGAGCAGTTCTTC. It encodes CASRKTGLSYNEQFF. Drawing the rest from reference TRBV19 and TRBJ2-1, the complete variable domain is DGGITQSPKYLFRKEGQNVTLSCEQNLNHDAMYWYRQDPGQGLRLIYYSQIVNDFQKGDIAEGYSVSREKKESFPLTVTSAQKNPTAFYLCASRKTGLSYNEQFFGPGTRLTVL.

A few counts support this clone. The chain recombines TRBV6-1 with TRBJ2-1, with TRBD1 identical over 10 bases. The CDR3 covers 16 residues. Trimming removed 3 bases from V and 7 bases from J; junction bases left unmatched: 9. The V gene's germline CDR1 is MNHNS and CDR2 SASEGT. In nucleotides, the CDR3 is TGTGCCAGCAGTGACCCCGCCGGGGACAGGGGTAATGAGCAGTTCTTC. As protein: CASSDPAGDRGNEQFF.

V is TRBV27 and J is TRBJ1-1; D may be TRBD1 (5 bases). V was pared by 6 bases and J by 5 bases, with 28 bases between. The CDR3 consists of 18 residues. Per germline, CDR1 MNHEY and CDR2 SMNVEV (reference sequence). The CDR3 sequence: CASSELSILQGPRTEAFF. The DNA of the CDR3 is TGTGCCAGCAGCGAACTCTCAATTTTGCAGGGCCCCCGGACTGAAGCTTTCTTT.

The chain recombines TRBV5-4 with TRBJ2-1; TRBD2 aligns across 10 bases. Per germline, CDR1 SGHNT and CDR2 YYREEE (reference sequence). This CDR3 contains 16 residues. The V gene end was trimmed by 4 bases and the J gene end by 1 base; junction bases not matched to a gene: 5. The CDR3: CASSGVAGGSYNEQFF. CDR3 nucleotides: TGTGCCAGCAGCGGAGTAGCGGGAGGATCCTACAATGAGCAGTTCTTC.

In DNA, the CDR3 is TGTGCCAGCAGCTCCGGTACTGGAAACACCATATATTTT. Encoded protein: CASSSGTGNTIYF. The chain carries TRBV7-3 and TRBJ1-3; D is undetermined. The germline V and J ends were trimmed by 4 bases and 2 bases, with 6 bases remaining between them. The V gene's germline CDR1 is SGHTA and CDR2 FQGTGA. This CDR3 contains 13 residues.

This sequence joins TRBV4-1 and TRBJ1-4, with 7 bases fitting TRBD1. V shed 0 bases and J 7 bases; nucleotides not matched to a gene: 8. Germline assignment: CDR1 MGHRA and CDR2 YSYEKL. This CDR3 contains 16 residues. CDR3 in amino acids: CASSQDRGGRGEKLFF. For the CDR3, the DNA is TGCGCCAGCAGCCAAGACAGGGGGGGGCGAGGTGAAAAACTGTTTTTT.

V usage is TRBV27 and J usage is TRBJ2-2; possible D gene TRBD1, 5 bases. V gave up 3 bases and J gave up 4 bases, with 15 bases separating them. Per germline, CDR1 MNHEY and CDR2 SMNVEV (reference sequence). CDR3 size: 16 residues. The DNA for the CDR3 is TGTGCCAGCAGTTTTAGGGGATACACGGGCACCGGGGAGCTGTTTTTT. Protein sequence: CASSFRGYTGTGELFF.